The clone carrying this T cell receptor beta chain was observed a handful of times. No antigen is known for it. Expressed TCRB transcripts were sequenced because the entire RNA isolate underwent reverse transcription. TCRdb's copy holds only in-frame clones and misses some; the assay was immunoSEQ multiplex PCR. Among more than 85,000 clones listed, about 40% were seen once. The source of the sample is a study of beta chain features in type 1 diabetes. Study-level results: Type 1 diabetes patients had moderately but significantly shorter TCRB CDR3s in all four CD4+ subsets.

The source of this sequence is a woman in her late teens or twenties in good health. Sequenced: stem cell memory CD4+ T cells from blood.

CDR3 amino acids: CASSSGRVTEAFF. The CDR3 bases are TGTGCCAGCAGCTCCGGGAGGGTGACTGAAGCTTTCTTT. This chain links TRBV5-4 with TRBJ1-1; unclear D gene. In germline, CDR1 is SGHNT, CDR2 YYREEE (reference sequence). The CDR3 covers 13 residues. V was shortened by 3 bases and J by 5 bases, with 11 bases between the two germline ends. The full variable domain, rest sourced from reference TRBV5-4 and TRBJ1-1, is ETGVTQSPTHLIKTRGQQVTLRCSSQSGHNTVSWYQQALGQGPQFIFQYYREEENGRGNFPPRFSGLQFPNYSSELNVNALELDDSALYLCASSSGRVTEAFFGQGTRLTVV.